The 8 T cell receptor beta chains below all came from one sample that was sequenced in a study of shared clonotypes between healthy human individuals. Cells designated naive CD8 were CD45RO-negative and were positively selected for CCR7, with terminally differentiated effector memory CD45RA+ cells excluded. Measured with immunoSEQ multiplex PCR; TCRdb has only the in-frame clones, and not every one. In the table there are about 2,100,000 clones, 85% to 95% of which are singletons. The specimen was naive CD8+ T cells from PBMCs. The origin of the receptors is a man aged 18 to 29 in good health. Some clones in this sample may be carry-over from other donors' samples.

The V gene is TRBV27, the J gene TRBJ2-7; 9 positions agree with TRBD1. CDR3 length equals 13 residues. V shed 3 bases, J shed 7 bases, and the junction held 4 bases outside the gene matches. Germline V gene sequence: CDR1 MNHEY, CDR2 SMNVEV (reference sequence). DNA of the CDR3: TGTGCCAGCAGTTTCCTAGACAGGGGGGAGCAGTACTTC. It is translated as CASSFLDRGEQYF.

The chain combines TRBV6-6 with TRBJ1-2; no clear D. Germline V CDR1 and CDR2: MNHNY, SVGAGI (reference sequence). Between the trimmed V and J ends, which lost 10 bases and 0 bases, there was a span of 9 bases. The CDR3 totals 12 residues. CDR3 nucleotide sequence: TGTGCCACCCTGCGCCCTAACTATGGCTACACCTTC. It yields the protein CATLRPNYGYTF.

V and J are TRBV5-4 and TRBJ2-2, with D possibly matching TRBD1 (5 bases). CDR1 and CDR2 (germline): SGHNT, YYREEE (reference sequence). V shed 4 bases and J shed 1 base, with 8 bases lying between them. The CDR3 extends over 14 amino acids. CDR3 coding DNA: TGTGCCAGCAGCAAGACAGAGAACACCGGGGAGCTGTTTTTT. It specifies CASSKTENTGELFF.

The CDR3 sequence is CASSQVAGGRDEQYF. The CDR3 coding sequence is TGCGCCAGCAGCCAGGTAGCGGGAGGGCGCGACGAGCAGTACTTC. This chain links TRBV4-3 with TRBJ2-5; 11 nucleotides agree with TRBD2. The J call may not be correct, given that the DNA end is closer to TRBJ2-7. Germline CDR1 reads LGHNA; CDR2 reads YSLEER. The CDR3 sequence is 15 residues long.

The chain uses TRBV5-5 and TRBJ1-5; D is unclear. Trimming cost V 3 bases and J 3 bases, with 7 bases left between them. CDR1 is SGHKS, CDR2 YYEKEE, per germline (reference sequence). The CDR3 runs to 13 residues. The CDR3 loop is CASSSYLNQPQHF. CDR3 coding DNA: TGTGCCAGCAGCTCCTATCTCAATCAGCCCCAGCATTTT.

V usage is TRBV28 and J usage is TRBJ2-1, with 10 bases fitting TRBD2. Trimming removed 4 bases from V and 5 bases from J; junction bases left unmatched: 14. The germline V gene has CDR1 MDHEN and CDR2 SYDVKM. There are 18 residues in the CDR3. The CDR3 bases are TGTGCCAGCAGTTCCCCGGGGGCTAGCGGGAGTCCGGACAATGAGCAGTTCTTC. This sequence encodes CASSSPGASGSPDNEQFF.

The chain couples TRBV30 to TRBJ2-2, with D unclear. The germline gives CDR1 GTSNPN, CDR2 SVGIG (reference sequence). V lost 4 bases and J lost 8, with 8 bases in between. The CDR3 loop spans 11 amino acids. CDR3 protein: CAWIWSGELFF. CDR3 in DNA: TGTGCCTGGATATGGAGTGGGGAGCTGTTTTTT.

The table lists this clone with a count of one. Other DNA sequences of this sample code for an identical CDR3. The CDR3 DNA reads as TGTGCCAGCAGCTTAGACACCTACGAGCAGTACTTC. Translation: CASSLDTYEQYF. The chain uses TRBV5-4 and TRBJ2-7; D remains ambiguous. The length of the CDR3 is 12 residues. V was clipped by 2 bases and J by 2 bases, with 5 bases between them. Germline lookup yields CDR1 SGHNT and CDR2 YYREEE (reference sequence). Full variable domain (outside the CDR3, taken from reference TRBV5-4 and TRBJ2-7): ETGVTQSPTHLIKTRGQQVTLRCSSQSGHNTVSWYQQALGQGPQFIFQYYREEENGRGNFPPRFSGLQFPNYSSELNVNALELDDSALYLCASSLDTYEQYFGPGTRLTVT.